This T cell receptor beta chain was obtained from a study of control samples from healthy donors and cancer patients. Here immunoSEQ multiplex PCR was the method, and the copy in TCRdb shows in-frame clones only, minus some. The data contain 130,000 to 150,000 clones, roughly 92% of them seen just once; the ten biggest clones take up about 10%. This clone was detected once. There are 14 residues in the CDR3. From germline, CDR1 is SGHNT and CDR2 YYREEE (reference sequence). The V end was cut by 4 bases, the J end by 5 bases, with 15 bases between. The chain is built from TRBV5-4 and TRBJ1-2; tentative D call: TRBD1 (6 bases). The sequence derives from a man aged 25-45 years in good health. Sequencing was performed on blood. DNA for the CDR3: TGTGCCAGCAGCGGGGGCGGGGGTCGGTATGGCTACACCTTC. This translates into CASSGGGGRYGYTF.